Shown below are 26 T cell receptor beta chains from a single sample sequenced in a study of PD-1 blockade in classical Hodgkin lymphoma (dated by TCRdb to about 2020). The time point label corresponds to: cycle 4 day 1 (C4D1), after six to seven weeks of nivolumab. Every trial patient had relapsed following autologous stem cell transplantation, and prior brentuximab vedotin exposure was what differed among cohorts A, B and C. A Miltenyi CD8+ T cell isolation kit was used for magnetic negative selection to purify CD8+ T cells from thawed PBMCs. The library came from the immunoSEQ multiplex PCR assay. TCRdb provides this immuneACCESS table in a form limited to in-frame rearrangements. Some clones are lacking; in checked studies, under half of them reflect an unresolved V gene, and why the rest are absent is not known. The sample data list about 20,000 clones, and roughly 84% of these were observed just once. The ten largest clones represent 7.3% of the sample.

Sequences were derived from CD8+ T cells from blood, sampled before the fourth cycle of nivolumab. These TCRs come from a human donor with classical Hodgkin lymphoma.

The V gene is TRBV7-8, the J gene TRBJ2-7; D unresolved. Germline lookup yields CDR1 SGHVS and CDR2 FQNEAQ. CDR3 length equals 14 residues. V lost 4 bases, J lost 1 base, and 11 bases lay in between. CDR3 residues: CASSSSAISYEQYF. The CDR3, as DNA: TGTGCCAGCAGCTCCTCAGCCATTTCCTACGAGCAGTACTTC.

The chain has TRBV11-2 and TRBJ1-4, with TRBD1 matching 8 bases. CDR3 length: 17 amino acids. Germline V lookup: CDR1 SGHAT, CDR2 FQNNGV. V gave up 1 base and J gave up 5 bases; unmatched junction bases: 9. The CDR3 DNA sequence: TGTGCCAGCAGCTTAGTTAGCCAGGGGGCGACGAATGAAAAACTGTTTTTT. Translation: CASSLVSQGATNEKLFF.

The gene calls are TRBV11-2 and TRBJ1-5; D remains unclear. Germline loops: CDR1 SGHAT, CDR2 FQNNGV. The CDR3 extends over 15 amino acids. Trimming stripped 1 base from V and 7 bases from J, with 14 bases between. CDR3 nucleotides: TGTGCCAGCAGCTTAGGCGAAGGCGCAGTACAGCCCCAGCATTTT. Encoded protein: CASSLGEGAVQPQHF.

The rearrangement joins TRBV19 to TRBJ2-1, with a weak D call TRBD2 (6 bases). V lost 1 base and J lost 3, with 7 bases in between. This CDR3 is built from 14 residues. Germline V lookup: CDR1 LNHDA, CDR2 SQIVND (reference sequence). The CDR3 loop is CASSIGGVYNEQFF. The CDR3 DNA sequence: TGTGCCAGTAGTATAGGGGGGGTCTACAATGAGCAGTTCTTC.

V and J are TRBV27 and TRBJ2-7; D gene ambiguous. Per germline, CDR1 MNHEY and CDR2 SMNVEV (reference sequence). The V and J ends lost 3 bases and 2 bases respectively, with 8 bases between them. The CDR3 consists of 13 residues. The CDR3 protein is CASSLVGPYEQYF. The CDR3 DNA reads TGTGCCAGCAGTTTGGTAGGACCCTACGAGCAGTACTTC.

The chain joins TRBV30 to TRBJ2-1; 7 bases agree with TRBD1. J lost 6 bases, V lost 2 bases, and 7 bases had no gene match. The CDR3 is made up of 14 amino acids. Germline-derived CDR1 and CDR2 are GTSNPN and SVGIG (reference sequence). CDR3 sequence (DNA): TGTGCCTGGAGTAGGGACAGCACTTTCAATGAGCAGTTCTTC. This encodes CAWSRDSTFNEQFF. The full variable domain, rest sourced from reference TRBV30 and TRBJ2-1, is SQTIHQWPATLVQPVGSPLSLECTVEGTSNPNLYWYRQAAGRGLQLLFYSVGIGQISSEVPQNLSASRPQDRQFILSSKKLLLSDSGFYLCAWSRDSTFNEQFFGPGTRLTVL.

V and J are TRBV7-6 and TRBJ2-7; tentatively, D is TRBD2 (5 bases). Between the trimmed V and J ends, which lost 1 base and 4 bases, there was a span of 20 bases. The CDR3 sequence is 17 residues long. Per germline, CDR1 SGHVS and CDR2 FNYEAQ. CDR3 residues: CASSLVVAVASRYEQYF. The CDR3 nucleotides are TGTGCCAGCAGCTTAGTGGTGGCGGTAGCGAGTCGATACGAGCAGTACTTC.

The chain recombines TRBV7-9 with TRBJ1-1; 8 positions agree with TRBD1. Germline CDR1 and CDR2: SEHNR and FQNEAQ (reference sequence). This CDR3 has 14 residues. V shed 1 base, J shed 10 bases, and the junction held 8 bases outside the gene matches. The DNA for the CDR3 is TGTGCCAGCAGCTTAGTTTATGGGACAGGCGGAGCTTTCTTT. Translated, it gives CASSLVYGTGGAFF.

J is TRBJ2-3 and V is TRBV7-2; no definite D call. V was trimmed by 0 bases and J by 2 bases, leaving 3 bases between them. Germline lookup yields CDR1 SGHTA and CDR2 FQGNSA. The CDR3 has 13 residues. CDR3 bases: TGTGCCAGCAGCTTAGCACCCACAGATACGCAGTATTTT. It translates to CASSLAPTDTQYF.

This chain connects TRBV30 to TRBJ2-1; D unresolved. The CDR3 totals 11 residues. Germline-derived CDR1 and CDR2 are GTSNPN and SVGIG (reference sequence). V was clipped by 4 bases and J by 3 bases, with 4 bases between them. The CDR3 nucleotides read TGTGCCTGGACGGGCTACAATGAGCAGTTCTTC. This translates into CAWTGYNEQFF.

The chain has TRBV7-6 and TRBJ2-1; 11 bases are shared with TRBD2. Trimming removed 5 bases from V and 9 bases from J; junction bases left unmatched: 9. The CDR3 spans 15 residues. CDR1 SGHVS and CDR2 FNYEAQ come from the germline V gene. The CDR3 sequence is CASSVYSGGAFEQFF. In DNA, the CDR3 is TGTGCCAGCAGCGTATATAGCGGGGGGGCCTTTGAGCAGTTCTTC.

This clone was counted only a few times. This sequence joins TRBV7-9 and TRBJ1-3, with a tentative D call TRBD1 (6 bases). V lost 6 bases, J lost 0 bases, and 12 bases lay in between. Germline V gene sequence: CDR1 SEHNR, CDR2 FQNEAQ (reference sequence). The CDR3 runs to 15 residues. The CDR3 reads CASSLDRYSGNTIYF. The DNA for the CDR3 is TGTGCCAGCAGTTTGGACAGATACTCTGGAAACACCATATATTTT. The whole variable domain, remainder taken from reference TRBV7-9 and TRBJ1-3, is DTGVSQNPRHKITKRGQNVTFRCDPISEHNRLYWYRQTLGQGPEFLTYFQNEAQLEKSRLLSDRFSAERPKGSFSTLEIQRTEQGDSAMYLCASSLDRYSGNTIYFGEGSWLTVV.

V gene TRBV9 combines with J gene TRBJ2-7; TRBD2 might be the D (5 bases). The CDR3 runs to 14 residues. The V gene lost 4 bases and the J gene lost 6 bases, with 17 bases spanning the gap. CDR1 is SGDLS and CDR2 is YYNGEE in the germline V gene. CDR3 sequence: CASSPFGGGSEQYF. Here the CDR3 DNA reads TGTGCCAGCAGCCCGTTTGGCGGAGGTAGCGAGCAGTACTTC.

CDR3 DNA sequence: TGTGCCAGCAGTTCCGGACTAGCGGGGGGAGAGACCCAGTACTTC. Translation: CASSSGLAGGETQYF. This rearrangement joins TRBV27 to TRBJ2-5; TRBD2 matches 14 bases. Per germline, CDR1 MNHEY and CDR2 SMNVEV (reference sequence). The CDR3 runs to 15 residues. The ends lost 4 bases at V and 4 bases at J; junction bases unmatched: 2.

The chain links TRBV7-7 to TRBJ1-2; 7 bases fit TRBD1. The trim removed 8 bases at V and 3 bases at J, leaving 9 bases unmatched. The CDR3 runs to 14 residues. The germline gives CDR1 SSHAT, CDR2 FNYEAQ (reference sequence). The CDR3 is CASPLGGADYGYTF. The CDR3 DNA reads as TGTGCCAGCCCTCTAGGGGGCGCAGACTATGGCTACACCTTC.

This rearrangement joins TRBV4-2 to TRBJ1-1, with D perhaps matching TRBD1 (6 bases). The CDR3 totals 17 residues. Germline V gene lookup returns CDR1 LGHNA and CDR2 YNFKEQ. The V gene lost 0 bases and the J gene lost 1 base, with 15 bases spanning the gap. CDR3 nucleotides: TGTGCCAGCAGCCAAGATTACAGCCAGGGGAGGAACACTGAAGCTTTCTTT. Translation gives CASSQDYSQGRNTEAFF.

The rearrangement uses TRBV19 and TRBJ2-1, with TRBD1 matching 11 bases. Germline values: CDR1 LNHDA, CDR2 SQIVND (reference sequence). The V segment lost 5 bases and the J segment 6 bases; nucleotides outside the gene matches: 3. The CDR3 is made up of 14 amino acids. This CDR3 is CASSLGTGGNEQFF. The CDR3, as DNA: TGTGCCAGTAGTCTTGGGACAGGGGGCAATGAGCAGTTCTTC.

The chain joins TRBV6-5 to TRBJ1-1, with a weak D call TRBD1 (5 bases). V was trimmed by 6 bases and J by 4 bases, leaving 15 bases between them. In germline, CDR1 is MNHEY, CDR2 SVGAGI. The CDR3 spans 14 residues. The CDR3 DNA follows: TGTGCCAGCAGCTCGGGGCCGGGAAGCACTGAAGCTTTCTTT. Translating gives CASSSGPGSTEAFF.

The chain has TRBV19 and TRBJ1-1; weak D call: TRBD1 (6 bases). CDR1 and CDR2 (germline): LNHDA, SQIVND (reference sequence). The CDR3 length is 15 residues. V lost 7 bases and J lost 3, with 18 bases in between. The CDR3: CASNPIRGGYTEAFF. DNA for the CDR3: TGTGCCAGTAACCCGATTAGGGGGGGATACACTGAAGCTTTCTTT.

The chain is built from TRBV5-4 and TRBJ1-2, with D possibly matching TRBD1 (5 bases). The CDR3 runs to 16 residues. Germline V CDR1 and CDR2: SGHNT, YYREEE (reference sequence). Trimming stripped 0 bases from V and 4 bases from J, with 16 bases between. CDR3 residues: CASSLGWQGLPYGYTF. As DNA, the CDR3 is TGTGCCAGCAGCTTGGGTTGGCAGGGACTACCCTATGGCTACACCTTC.

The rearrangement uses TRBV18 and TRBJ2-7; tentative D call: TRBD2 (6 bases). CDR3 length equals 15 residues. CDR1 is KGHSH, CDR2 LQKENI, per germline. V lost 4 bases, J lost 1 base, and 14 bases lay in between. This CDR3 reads CASSQSRDFSYEQYF. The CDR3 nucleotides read TGTGCCAGCTCACAATCCCGGGACTTTTCCTACGAGCAGTACTTC.

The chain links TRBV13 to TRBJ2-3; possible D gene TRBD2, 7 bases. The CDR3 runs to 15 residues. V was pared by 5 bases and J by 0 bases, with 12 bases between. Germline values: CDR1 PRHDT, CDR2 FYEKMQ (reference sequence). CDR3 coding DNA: TGTGCCAGCAGCGGCGGGGGCCTTAGCACAGATACGCAGTATTTT. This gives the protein CASSGGGLSTDTQYF.

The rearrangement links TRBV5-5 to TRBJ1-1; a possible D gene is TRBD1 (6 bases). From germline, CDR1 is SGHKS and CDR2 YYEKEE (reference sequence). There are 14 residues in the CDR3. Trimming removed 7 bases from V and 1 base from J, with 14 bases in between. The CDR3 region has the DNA TGTGCCAGCGTGCTTTGGGACACGAACACTGAAGCTTTCTTT. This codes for CASVLWDTNTEAFF.

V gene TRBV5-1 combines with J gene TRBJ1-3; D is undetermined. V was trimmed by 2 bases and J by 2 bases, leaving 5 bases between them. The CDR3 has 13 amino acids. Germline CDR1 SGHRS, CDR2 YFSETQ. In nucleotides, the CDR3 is TGCGCCAGCAGCTTTTCCACTGGAAACACCATATATTTT. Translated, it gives CASSFSTGNTIYF.

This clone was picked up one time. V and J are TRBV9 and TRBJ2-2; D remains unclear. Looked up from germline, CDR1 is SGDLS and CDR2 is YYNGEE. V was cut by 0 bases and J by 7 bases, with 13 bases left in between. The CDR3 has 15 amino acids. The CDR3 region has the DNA TGTGCCAGCAGCGTAGAGAAGGCATCTCGCGGGGAGCTGTTTTTT. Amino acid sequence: CASSVEKASRGELFF.

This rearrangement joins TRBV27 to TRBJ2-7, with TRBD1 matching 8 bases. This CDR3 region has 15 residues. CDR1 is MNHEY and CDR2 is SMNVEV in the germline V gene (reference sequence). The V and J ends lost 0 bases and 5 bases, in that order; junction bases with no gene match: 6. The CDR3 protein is CASSLSPGGKDEQYF. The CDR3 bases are TGTGCCAGCAGTTTATCCCCAGGGGGCAAAGACGAGCAGTACTTC.